This T cell receptor beta chain was sequenced during a study of beta chain features in type 1 diabetes. Reverse transcribing all isolated RNA meant expressed TCRB transcripts were sequenced. Some clones are missing from TCRdb's copy, which holds only in-frame ones; the method was immunoSEQ multiplex PCR. The table lists hundreds of thousands of clones, over 12% of them singletons. This clone was observed a handful of times. Its matching antigen is unknown. At the DNA level, this CDR3 is encoded by other sequences in the same sample as well. The CDR3 extends over 17 amino acids. Germline CDR1 reads SQVTM; CDR2 reads ANQGSEA. V was pared by 0 bases and J by 7 bases, with 14 bases of the junction left unmatched. Study results and limitations: In every one of the four CD4+ subsets, TCRB CDR3s were moderately but significantly shorter in Type 1 diabetes patients.

The sample was naive CD4+ T cells from blood. This clonotype was obtained from a man younger than 30 with type 1 diabetes. The chain couples TRBV29-1 to TRBJ2-5, with 10 bases identical to TRBD1. As DNA, the CDR3 is TGCAGCGTTGAAGATCAGGGGGGACAGGGGCGACGAGGGACCCAGTACTTC. This gives the protein CSVEDQGGQGRRGTQYF. The variable domain in full, completed from reference TRBV29-1 and TRBJ2-5, reads SAVISQKPSRDICQRGTSLTIQCQVDSQVTMMFWYRQQPGQSLTLIATANQGSEATYESGFVIDKFPISRPNLTFSTLTVSNMSPEDSSIYLCSVEDQGGQGRRGTQYFGPGTRLLVL.